These 2 T cell receptor beta chains were all obtained from the same sample, sequenced in a study of cytomegalovirus exposure and HLA in healthy donors. PCR was performed using 60 Vbeta and 13 Jbeta primers. The repertoire was sequenced with immunoSEQ multiplex PCR; TCRdb's copy has only in-frame clones and lacks some. The repertoire consists of approximately 190,000 clones, with 75% to 85% occurring once and the leading ten covering about 1.9%. Source material: PBMCs. Receptors originate from a woman in her late teens or twenties in good health and CMV-seropositive.

The V gene is TRBV2, the J gene TRBJ2-2; TRBD2 is a possible D gene (6 bases). V dropped 8 bases and J dropped 6 bases, with 16 bases sitting between them. The CDR3 is 14 residues long. From germline, CDR1 is SNHLY and CDR2 FYNNEI. The CDR3 DNA is TGTGCCAGCTCGCCTAGGGACTTTCCCGGGGAGCTGTTTTTT. It translates to CASSPRDFPGELFF.

The genes are TRBV4-1 and TRBJ2-2; 7 bases fit TRBD1. J gave up 5 bases and V 5 bases, and 8 bases lay outside the gene matches. The CDR3 totals 15 residues. Germline lookup yields CDR1 MGHRA and CDR2 YSYEKL. CDR3 nucleotides: TGCGCCAGCAGCTGGGACAGCGAGGGGACCGGGGAGCTGTTTTTT. Its protein product is CASSWDSEGTGELFF.